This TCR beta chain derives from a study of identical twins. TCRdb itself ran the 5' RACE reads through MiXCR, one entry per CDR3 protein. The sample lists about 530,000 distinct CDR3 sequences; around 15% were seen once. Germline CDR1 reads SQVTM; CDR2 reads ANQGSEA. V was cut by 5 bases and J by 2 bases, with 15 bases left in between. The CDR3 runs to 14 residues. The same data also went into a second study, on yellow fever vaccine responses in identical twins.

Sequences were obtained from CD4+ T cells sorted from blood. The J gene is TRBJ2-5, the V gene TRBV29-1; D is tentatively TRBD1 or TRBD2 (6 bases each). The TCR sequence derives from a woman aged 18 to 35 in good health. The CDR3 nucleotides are TGCAGCGTTATAGGGGGAGGTCGGCAAGAGACCCAGTACTTC. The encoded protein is CSVIGGGRQETQYF.